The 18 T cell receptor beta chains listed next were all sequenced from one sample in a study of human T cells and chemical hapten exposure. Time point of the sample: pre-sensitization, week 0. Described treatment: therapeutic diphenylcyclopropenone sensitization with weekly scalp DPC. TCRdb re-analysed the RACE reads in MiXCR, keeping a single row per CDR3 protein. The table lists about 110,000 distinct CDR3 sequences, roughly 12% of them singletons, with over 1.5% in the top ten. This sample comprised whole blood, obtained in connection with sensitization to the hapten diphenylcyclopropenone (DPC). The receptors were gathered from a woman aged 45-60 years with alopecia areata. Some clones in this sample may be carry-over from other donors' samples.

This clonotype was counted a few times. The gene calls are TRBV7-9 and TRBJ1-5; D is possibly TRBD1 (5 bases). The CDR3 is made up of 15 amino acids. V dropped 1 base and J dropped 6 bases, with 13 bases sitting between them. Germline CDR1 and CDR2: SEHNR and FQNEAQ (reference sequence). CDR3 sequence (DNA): TGTGCCAGCAGCTTAGAAGGAGGGGCCGTTCAGCCCCAGCATTTT. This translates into CASSLEGGAVQPQHF.

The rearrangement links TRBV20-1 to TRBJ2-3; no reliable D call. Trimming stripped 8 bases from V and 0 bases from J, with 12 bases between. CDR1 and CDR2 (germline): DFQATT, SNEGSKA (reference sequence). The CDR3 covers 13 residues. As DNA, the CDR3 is TGCAGTCGTACGGCCCCGAGCACAGATACGCAGTATTTT. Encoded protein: CSRTAPSTDTQYF.

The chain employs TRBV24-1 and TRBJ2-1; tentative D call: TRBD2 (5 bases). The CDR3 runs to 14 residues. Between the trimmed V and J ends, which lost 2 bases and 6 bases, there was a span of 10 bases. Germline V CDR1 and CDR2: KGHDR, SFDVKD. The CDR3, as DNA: TGTGCCACCAGTGATTCCCGGGGATTCAATGAGCAGTTCTTC. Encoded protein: CATSDSRGFNEQFF.

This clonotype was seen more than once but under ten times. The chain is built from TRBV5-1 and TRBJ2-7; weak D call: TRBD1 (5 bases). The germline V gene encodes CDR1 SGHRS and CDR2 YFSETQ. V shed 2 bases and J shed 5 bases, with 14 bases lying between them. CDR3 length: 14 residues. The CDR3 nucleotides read TGCGCCAGCAGCTTTACAGGCCTCAGCAACGAGCAGTACTTC. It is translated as CASSFTGLSNEQYF.

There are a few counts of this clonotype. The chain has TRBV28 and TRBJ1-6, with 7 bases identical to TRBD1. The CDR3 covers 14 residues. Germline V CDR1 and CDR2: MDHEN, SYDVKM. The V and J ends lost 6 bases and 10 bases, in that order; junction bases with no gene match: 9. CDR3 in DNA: TGTGCCAGCAGCCCACAGGGGTGGGGATCACCCCTCCACTTT. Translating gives CASSPQGWGSPLHF.

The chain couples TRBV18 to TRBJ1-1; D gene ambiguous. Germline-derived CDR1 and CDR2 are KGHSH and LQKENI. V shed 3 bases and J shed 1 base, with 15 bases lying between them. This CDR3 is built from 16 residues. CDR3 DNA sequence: TGTGCCAGCTCACCTTACTCGCTCGGAGGGAACACTGAAGCTTTCTTT. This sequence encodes CASSPYSLGGNTEAFF.

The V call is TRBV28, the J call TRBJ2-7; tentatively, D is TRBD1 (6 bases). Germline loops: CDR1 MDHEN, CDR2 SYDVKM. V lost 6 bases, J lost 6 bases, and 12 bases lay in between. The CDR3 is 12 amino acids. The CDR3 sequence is CASSLNRAEQYF. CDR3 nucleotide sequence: TGTGCCAGCAGCCTTAACAGGGCCGAGCAGTACTTC.

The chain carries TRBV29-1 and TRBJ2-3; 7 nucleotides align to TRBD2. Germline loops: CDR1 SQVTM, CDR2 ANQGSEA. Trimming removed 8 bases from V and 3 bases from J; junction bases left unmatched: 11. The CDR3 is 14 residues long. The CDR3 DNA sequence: TGCAGCATTCGACTAGCCTCGCCGACAGATACGCAGTATTTT. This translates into CSIRLASPTDTQYF.

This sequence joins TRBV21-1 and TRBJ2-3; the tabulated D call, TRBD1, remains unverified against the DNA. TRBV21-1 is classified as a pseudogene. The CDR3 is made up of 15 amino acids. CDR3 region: CASSNPTGPTDTQYF. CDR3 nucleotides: TGTGCCAGCAGCAACCCCACAGGGCCCACAGATACGCAGTATTTT.

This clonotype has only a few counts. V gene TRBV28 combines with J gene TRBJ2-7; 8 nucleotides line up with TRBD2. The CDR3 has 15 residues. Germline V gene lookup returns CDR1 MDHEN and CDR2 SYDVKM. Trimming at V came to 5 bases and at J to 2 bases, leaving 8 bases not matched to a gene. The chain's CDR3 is CASSVFSGGPYEQYF. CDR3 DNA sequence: TGTGCCAGCAGTGTTTTCAGCGGGGGCCCCTACGAGCAGTACTTC.

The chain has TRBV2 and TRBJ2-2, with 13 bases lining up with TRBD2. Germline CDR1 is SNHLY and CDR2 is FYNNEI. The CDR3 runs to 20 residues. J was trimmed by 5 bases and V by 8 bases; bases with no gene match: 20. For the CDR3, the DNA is TGTGCCAGCGGGCTCGAGAAAACACTAGCGGGAGGGCCGAGGACCGGGGAGCTGTTTTTT. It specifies CASGLEKTLAGGPRTGELFF.

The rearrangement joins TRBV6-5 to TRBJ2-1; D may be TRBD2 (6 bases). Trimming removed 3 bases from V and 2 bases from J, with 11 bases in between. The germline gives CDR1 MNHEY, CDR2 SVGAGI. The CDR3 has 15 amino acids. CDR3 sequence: CASSYGAGTYNEQFF. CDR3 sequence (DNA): TGTGCCAGCAGTTATGGCGCGGGAACCTACAATGAGCAGTTCTTC.

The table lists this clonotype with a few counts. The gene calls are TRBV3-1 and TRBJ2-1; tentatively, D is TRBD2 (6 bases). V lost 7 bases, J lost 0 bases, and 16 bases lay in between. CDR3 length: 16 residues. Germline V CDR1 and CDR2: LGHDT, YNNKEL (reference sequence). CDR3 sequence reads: CASTSYGGGSYNEQFF. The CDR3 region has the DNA TGTGCCAGCACCTCGTACGGGGGAGGCTCCTACAATGAGCAGTTCTTC.

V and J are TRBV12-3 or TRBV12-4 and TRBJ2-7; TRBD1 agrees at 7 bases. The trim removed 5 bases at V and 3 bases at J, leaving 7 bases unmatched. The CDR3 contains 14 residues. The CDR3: CASSKGGEVYEQYF. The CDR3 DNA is TGTGCCAGCAGTAAAGGGGGCGAGGTCTACGAGCAGTACTTC.

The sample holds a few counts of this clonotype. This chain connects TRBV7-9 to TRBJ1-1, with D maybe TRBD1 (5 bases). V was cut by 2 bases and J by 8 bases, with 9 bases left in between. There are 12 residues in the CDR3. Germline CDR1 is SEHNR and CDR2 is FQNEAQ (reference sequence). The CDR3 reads CASSLPGREAFF. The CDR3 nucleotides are TGTGCCAGCAGCTTACCAGGGAGAGAAGCTTTCTTT.

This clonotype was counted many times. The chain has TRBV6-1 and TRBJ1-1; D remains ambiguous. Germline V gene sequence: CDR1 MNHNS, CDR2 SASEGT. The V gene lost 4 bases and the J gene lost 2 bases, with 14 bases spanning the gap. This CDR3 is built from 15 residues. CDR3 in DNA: TGTGCCAGCAGTGTGGTGCCAGGAGTTAACACTGAAGCTTTCTTT. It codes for CASSVVPGVNTEAFF.

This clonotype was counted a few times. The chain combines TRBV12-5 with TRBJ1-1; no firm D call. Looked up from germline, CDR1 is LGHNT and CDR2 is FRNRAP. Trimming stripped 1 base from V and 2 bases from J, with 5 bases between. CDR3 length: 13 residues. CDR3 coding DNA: TGTGCTAGTGGTTTGGAGATCAACACTGAAGCTTTCTTT. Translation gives CASGLEINTEAFF.

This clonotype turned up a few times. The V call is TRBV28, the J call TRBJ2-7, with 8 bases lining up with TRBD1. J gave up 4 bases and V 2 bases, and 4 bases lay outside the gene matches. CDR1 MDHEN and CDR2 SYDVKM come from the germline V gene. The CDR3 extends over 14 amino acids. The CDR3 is CASSLSQGAYEQYF. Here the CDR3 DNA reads TGTGCCAGCAGTTTAAGCCAGGGGGCTTACGAGCAGTACTTC.